This T cell receptor beta chain originates from a study of regulatory T cells in long-lasting Graves disease. General study points: There was favoring of TRBV28, TRBJ1-2 and TRBJ2-5 in persistent disease.

This clonotype was counted ten times or more. The antigen is not known. Construction of TCR beta libraries relied on iRepertoire HTBI primers and on Arm-PCR targeting CDR3 regions. MiXCR was run by TCRdb on the multiplex PCR reads, yielding one entry per CDR3 protein. The repertoire has roughly 610,000 distinct CDR3 sequences, around 15% of them found once; the top ten carry about 12%. CDR1 and CDR2 from the germline V gene are MNHNS and SASEGT. Deletions cut 0 bases from V and 4 bases from J, with 9 bases between. This CDR3 is built from 15 residues. Noted time point: newly diagnosed GD, antithyroid drugs for less than 3 months. RNA from PBMCs was the source of the TCR library. This sample was shared with a second study, whose subject was T cells in Graves' hyperthyroidism and ophthalmopathy. That source adds: First-round RT-PCR of the TCR CDR3 relied on the HTBI primer set. The model identified upcoming ophthalmopathy a median approximately 6.4 months ahead of onset.

The chain is built from TRBV6-1 and TRBJ2-2; no firm D call. The origin of this receptor is a man aged 18 to 35 with Graves disease. Sequenced material: peripheral blood mononuclear cells (PBMCs), taken at new diagnosis, from a patient treated with antithyroid drugs. The CDR3 here is CASSEAGAPTGELFF. The CDR3 DNA sequence: TGTGCCAGCAGTGAAGCAGGCGCGCCCACCGGGGAGCTGTTTTTT.